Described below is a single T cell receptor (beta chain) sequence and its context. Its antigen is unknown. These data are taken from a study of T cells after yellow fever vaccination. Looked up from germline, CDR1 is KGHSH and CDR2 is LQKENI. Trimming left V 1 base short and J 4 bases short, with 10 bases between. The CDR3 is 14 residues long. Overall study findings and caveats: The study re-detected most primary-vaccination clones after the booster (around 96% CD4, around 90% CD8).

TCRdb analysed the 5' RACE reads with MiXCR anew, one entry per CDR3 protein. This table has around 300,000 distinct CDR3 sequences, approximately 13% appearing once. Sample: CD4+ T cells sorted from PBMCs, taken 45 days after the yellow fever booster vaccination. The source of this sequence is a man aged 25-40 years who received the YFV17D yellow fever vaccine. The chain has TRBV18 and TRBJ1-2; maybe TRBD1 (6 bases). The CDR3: CASSPQKGGYGYTF. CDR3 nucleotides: TGTGCCAGCTCACCACAGAAAGGGGGCTATGGCTACACCTTC.